This record covers a single T cell receptor beta chain. This entry comes from a study of blood T cell repertoires in COVID-19. The repertoire was sequenced with immunoSEQ multiplex PCR; TCRdb's copy has only in-frame clones and lacks some. The sample comprises about 290,000 clones, around 85% of which are singletons, and around 4% rests with the top ten. The V and J ends lost 3 bases and 2 bases, in that order; junction bases with no gene match: 10. CDR1 is LGHDT and CDR2 is YNNKEL in the germline V gene (reference sequence). CDR3 size: 16 residues. This clonotype originated in a woman in her forties or fifties with active or convalescent COVID-19. V is TRBV3-1 (or the pseudogene TRBV3-2) and J is TRBJ2-7, with TRBD1 matching 7 bases. The sample taken for sequencing was peripheral blood. The CDR3 bases are TGTGCCAGCAGCCATTTTTTCCTGGACAGGCCCTACGAGCAGTACTTC. Its translation is CASSHFFLDRPYEQYF.